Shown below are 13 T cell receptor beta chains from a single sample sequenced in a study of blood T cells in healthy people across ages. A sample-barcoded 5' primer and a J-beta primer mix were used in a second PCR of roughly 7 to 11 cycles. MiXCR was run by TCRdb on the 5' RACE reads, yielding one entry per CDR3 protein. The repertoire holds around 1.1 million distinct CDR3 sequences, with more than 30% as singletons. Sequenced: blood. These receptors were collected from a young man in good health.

The CDR3 loop reads CASSPYRGKCYGYTF. The CDR3 nucleotides read TGTGCCAGCAGCCCTTACAGGGGCAAGTGCTATGGCTACACCTTC. The V call is TRBV11-2, the J call TRBJ1-2, with TRBD1 identical over 7 bases. This CDR3 spans 15 amino acids. Trimming removed 5 bases from V and 4 bases from J; junction bases left unmatched: 10. Germline V gives CDR1 SGHAT, CDR2 FQNNGV.

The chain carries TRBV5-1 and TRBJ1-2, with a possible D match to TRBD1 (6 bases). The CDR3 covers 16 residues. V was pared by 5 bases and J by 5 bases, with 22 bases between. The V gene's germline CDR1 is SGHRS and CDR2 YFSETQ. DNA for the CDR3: TGCGCCAGCAGAGGTGACCGGGGGCAGGACACTTATGGCTACACCTTC. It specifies CASRGDRGQDTYGYTF.

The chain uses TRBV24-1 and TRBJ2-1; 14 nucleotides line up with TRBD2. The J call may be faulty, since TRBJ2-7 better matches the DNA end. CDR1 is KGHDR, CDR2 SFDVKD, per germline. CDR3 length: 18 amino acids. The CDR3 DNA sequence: TGTGCCACCAGTGACCCAGGACTAGCGGGGGGTTCCTACAATGAGCAGTACTTC. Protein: CATSDPGLAGGSYNEQYF.

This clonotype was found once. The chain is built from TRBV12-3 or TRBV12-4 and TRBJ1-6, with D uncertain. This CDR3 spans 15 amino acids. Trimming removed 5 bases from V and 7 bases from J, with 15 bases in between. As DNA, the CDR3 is TGTGCCAGCAGTGACCAGGCTTTGGGAAATTCACCCCTCCACTTT. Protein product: CASSDQALGNSPLHF.

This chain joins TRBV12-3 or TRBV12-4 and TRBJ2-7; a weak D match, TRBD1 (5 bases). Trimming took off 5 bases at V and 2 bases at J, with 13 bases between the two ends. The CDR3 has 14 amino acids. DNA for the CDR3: TGTGCCAGCAGTCCAGGGATCCTTACCTACGAGCAGTACTTC. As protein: CASSPGILTYEQYF.

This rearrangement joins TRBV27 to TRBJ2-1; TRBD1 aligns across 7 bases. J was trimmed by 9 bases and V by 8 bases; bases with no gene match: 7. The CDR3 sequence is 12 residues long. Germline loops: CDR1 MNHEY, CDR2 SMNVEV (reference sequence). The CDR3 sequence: CASRQGLGEQFF. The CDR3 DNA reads TGTGCCAGCCGACAGGGATTGGGTGAGCAGTTCTTC.

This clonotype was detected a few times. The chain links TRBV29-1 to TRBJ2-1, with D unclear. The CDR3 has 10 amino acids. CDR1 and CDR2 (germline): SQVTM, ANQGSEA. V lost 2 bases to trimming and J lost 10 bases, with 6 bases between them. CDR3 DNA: TGCAGCGTTGAAAACGGGGAGCAGTTCTTC. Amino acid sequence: CSVENGEQFF.

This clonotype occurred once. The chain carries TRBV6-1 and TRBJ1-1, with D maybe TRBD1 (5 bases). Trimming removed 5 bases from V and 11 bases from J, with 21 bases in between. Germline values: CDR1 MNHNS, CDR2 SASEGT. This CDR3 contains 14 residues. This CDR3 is CASSITPKAGLAFF. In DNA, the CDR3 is TGTGCCAGCAGTATAACCCCCAAAGCAGGGCTGGCTTTCTTT.

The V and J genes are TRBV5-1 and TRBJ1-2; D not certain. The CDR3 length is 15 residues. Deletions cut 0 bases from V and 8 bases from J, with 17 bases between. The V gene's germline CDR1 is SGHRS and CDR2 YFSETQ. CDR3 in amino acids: CASSLGSVEVDGYTF. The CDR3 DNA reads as TGCGCCAGCAGCTTGGGGTCCGTTGAAGTCGACGGCTACACCTTC.

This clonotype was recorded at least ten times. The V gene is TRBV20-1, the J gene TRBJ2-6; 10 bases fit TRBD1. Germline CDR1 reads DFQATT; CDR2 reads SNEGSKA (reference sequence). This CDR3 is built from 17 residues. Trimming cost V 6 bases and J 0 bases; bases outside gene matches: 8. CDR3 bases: TGCAGTGCCCAGGGGACAGGGGAAATCTCTGGGGCCAACGTCCTGACTTTC. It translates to CSAQGTGEISGANVLTF.

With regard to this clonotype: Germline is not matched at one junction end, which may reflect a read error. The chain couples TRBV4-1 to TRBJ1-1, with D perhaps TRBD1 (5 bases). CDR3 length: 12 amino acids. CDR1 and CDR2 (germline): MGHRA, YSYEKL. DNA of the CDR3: TGCGCCAGCAGCCAAGGGGGCACTGACGCTTTCTTT. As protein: CASSQGGTDAFF.

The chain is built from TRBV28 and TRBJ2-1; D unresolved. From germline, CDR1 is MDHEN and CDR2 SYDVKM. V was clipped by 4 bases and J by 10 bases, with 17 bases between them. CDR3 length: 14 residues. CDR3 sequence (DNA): TGTGCCAGCAGTTCGTTGGACCGGTCGGAAGAGCAGTTCTTC. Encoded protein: CASSSLDRSEEQFF.

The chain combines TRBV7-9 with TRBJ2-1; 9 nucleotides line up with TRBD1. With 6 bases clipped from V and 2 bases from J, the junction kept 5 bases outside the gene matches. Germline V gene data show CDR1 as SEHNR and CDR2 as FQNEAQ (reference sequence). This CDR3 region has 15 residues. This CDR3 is CASRHRQGAYNEQFF. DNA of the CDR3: TGTGCCAGCAGGCATCGACAGGGGGCCTACAATGAGCAGTTCTTC.